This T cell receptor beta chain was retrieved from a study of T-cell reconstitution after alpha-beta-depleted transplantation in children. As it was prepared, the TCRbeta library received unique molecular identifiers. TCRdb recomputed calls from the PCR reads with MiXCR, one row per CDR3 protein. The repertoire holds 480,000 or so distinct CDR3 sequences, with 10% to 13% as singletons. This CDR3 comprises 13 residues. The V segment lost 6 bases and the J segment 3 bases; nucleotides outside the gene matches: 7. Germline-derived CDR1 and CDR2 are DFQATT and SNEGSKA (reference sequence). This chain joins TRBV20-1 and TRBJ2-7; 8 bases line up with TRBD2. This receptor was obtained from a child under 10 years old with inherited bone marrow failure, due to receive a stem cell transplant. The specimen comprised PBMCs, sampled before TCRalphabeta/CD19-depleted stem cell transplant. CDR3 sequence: CSARGLVDYEQYF. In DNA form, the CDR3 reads TGCAGTGCCCGGGGACTAGTGGACTACGAGCAGTACTTC.